These T cell receptor beta chains were read from a single sample in a study of Graves' ophthalmopathy and Graves' hyperthyroidism. TCRdb ran MiXCR on the multiplex PCR reads and lists one entry per CDR3 protein. The repertoire holds 580,000 or so distinct CDR3 sequences, with 39% as singletons. Material for sequencing was peripheral blood or thyroid tissue (not recorded which). The receptors derive from an adult man with Graves' hyperthyroidism. Both conserved end residues are part of each CDR3. D genes are given only for firm matches. Size tells how often a clone was seen (once, few, many) or the class of an expanded clone, and some rows leave it out.

clone_size d_call j_call v_call cdr3_aa cdr3_nt
. TRBD1 TRBJ2-7 TRBV7-3 CASSLDVGQGVYEQYF TGTGCCAGCAGCTTAGATGTTGGACAGGGAGTATACGAGCAGTACTTC
. . TRBJ2-2 TRBV9 CASSVGGLFF TGTGCCAGCAGCGTAGGGGGGCTGTTTTTT
. TRBD1 TRBJ1-5 TRBV30 CAADRGADQPQHF TGTGCCGCGGACAGGGGAGCTGATCAGCCCCAGCATTTT
many TRBD1 TRBJ1-2 TRBV7-9 CASSFRDRGDYGYTF TGTGCCAGCAGCTTCCGGGACAGGGGGGACTATGGCTACACCTTC
. . TRBJ1-2 TRBV5-4 CASSLIGRVNYGYTF TGTGCCAGCAGCTTGATCGGCAGGGTTAACTATGGCTACACCTTC
. . TRBJ2-3 TRBV14 CASSQVGQYTQYF TGTGCCAGCAGCCAAGTAGGACAGTATACGCAGTATTTT
. . TRBJ1-1 TRBV2 CASSGTSGGIAEAFF TGTGCCAGCAGTGGTACTAGCGGGGGCATTGCGGAAGCTTTCTTT
. . TRBJ2-7 TRBV4-1 CASSQGIGVYEQYF TGCGCCAGCAGCCAAGGAATCGGGGTCTACGAGCAGTACTTC
. TRBD1 TRBJ1-1 TRBV2 CASRKGQGSDEAFF TGTGCCAGCAGGAAGGGACAGGGGTCCGATGAAGCTTTCTTT
. TRBD1 TRBJ2-7 TRBV29-1 CSVHLTGVGYEQYF TGCAGCGTACATCTGACAGGGGTTGGGTACGAGCAGTACTTC
many . TRBJ1-5 TRBV2 CASSEAPTFQPQHF TGTGCCAGCAGTGAAGCGCCGACCTTTCAGCCCCAGCATTTT
many . TRBJ1-5 TRBV6-1 CASTRGTGLAGIQHF TGTGCCAGCACCCGAGGGACTGGCCTCGCCGGGATCCAGCATTTT
many . TRBJ1-2 TRBV7-3 CASSSDGLVGDGYTF TGTGCCAGCAGCTCGGACGGCCTAGTCGGGGATGGCTACACCTTC
many TRBD2 TRBJ2-7 TRBV6-5 CASSVGTSGYEQYF TGTGCCAGCAGCGTCGGGACTAGCGGTTACGAGCAGTACTTC
. . TRBJ1-1 TRBV28 CASSSGWTEASF TGTGCCAGCAGCTCAGGGTGGACTGAAGCTTCCTTT
. TRBD1 TRBJ1-6 TRBV20-1 CSASRPGTGMNNSPLHF TGCAGTGCTAGTCGGCCCGGGACAGGGATGAATAATTCACCCCTCCACTTT
many . TRBJ1-3 TRBV6-6 CASRLRTVSGNTIYF TGTGCCAGCAGACTCCGGACAGTCTCTGGAAACACCATATATTTT
many TRBD1 TRBJ1-4 TRBV10-2 CASRRGQGREKLFF TGCGCCAGCAGGAGGGGGCAGGGGCGCGAAAAACTGTTTTTT
many . TRBJ2-7 TRBV6-5 CASSYEVLGEQYF TGTGCCAGCAGTTACGAGGTACTGGGCGAGCAGTACTTC
. TRBD1 TRBJ1-1 TRBV2 CASSGETGDTEAFF TGCGCCAGCAGTGGAGAGACAGGGGACACTGAAGCTTTCTTT
few . TRBJ2-2 TRBV5-6 CASVGPNTGELFF TGTGCCTCAGTGGGACCGAACACCGGGGAGCTGTTTTTT
. . TRBJ2-1 TRBV11-2 CASSPGPASYNEQFF TGTGCCAGCAGCCCGGGACCGGCGAGCTACAATGAGCAGTTCTTC
. TRBD1 TRBJ1-5 TRBV11-1 CASSRQGGGQPQHF TGTGCCAGCAGCCGACAGGGGGGAGGTCAGCCCCAGCATTTT
. TRBD1 TRBJ1-4 TRBV5-6 CASSAGQPNEKLFF TGTGCCAGCAGCGCGGGACAGCCAAATGAAAAACTGTTTTTT
many . TRBJ1-6 TRBV19 CASTPGGPNSPLHF TGTGCCAGTACCCCCGGGGGGCCTAATTCACCCCTCCACTTT
. . TRBJ1-5 TRBV15 CATSRDMGHSQPQHF TGTGCCACCAGCAGAGATATGGGGCACAGTCAGCCCCAGCATTTT
. . TRBJ2-2 TRBV4-2 CASSQESDINTGELFF TGTGCCAGCAGCCAAGAATCCGACATCAACACCGGGGAGCTGTTTTTT
few TRBD1 TRBJ1-6 TRBV7-8 CASSLTGGAGAPLHF TGTGCCAGCAGCCTGACAGGGGGCGCCGGCGCACCCCTCCACTTT
many TRBD1 TRBJ2-6 TRBV7-9 CASSFTGGSGANVLTF TGTGCCAGCAGCTTTACAGGGGGCTCTGGGGCCAACGTCCTGACTTTC
many . TRBJ1-6 TRBV7-8 CASSLGGEVLPGRDNSPLHF TGTGCCAGCAGCTTAGGTGGTGAAGTCCTCCCAGGGAGGGATAATTCACCCCTCCACTTT
many TRBD2 TRBJ2-7 TRBV20-1 CSAVQGLAGVSYEQYF TGCAGTGCTGTACAGGGACTAGCGGGAGTTTCCTACGAGCAGTACTTC
many . TRBJ1-5 TRBV30 CAWSEGGNQPQHF TGTGCCTGGAGTGAGGGAGGCAATCAGCCCCAGCATTTT
. . TRBJ1-5 TRBV10-3 CAISLDRTNQPQHF TGTGCCATCAGTCTCGACAGAACCAATCAGCCCCAGCATTTT
few TRBD1 TRBJ1-1 TRBV7-2 CASSSGTEIYTEAFF TGTGCCAGCAGCTCCGGGACAGAAATTTACACTGAAGCTTTCTTT
. TRBD1 TRBJ1-4 TRBV9 CASSETGQAEKLFF TGTGCCAGCAGCGAAACCGGACAGGCTGAAAAACTGTTTTTT
many . TRBJ1-1 TRBV20-1 CSARDGSGGEAFF TGCAGTGCTAGAGATGGGAGCGGGGGTGAAGCTTTCTTT
. TRBD1 TRBJ1-1 TRBV10-3 CAISWDRGTEAFF TGTGCCATCAGCTGGGACAGGGGCACTGAAGCTTTCTTT
. . TRBJ1-4 TRBV6-1 CASSTYRATNEKLFF TGTGCCAGCAGTACCTACCGGGCAACTAATGAAAAACTGTTTTTT
. TRBD1 TRBJ1-1 TRBV7-9 CASSWWDSMNTEAFF TGTGCCAGCAGCTGGTGGGACAGCATGAACACTGAAGCTTTCTTT
many TRBD2 TRBJ2-2 TRBV2 CASSLSGRTGELFF TGTGCCAGCAGCCTCAGCGGGAGGACCGGGGAGCTGTTTTTT
few TRBD1 TRBJ1-4 TRBV9 CASSGGDSTNNEKLFF TGTGCCAGCAGCGGAGGGGACAGCACGAATAATGAAAAACTGTTTTTT
. . TRBJ2-7 TRBV14 CASSQVRGGEQYF TGTGCCAGCAGCCAAGTAAGGGGGGGCGAGCAGTACTTC
many . TRBJ2-2 TRBV7-2 CASGPGPSKTANTGELFF TGTGCCAGCGGCCCCGGGCCGAGCAAGACCGCGAACACCGGGGAGCTGTTTTTT
. . TRBJ2-7 TRBV2 CASSTSGGEQYF TGTGCCAGCAGTACCTCTGGGGGCGAGCAGTACTTC
many . TRBJ2-7 TRBV7-9 CASSLGSGGSYEQYF TGTGCCAGCAGCTTAGGTTCAGGTGGAAGCTACGAGCAGTACTTC
. TRBD1 TRBJ1-2 TRBV2 CASGLGQGYGYTF TGTGCCAGCGGACTGGGACAGGGCTATGGCTACACCTTC
. . TRBJ1-5 TRBV28 CASSLRQGGNQPQHF TGTGCCAGCAGTTTACGGCAGGGTGGTAATCAGCCCCAGCATTTT